This T cell receptor beta chain comes out of a study of cytomegalovirus exposure and HLA in healthy donors (dated 2017 in TCRdb). Looking at the study overall: According to an earlier analysis of 587 of the donors, about 170 million T cells yielded 117 million unique TCR beta sequences and 276 Gb of sequence data. Using immunosequencing, the study profiled T cell repertoires from approximately 700 subjects and related those repertoires to cytomegalovirus serostatus. To decide whether each TCR beta V gene segment behaved as functional or pseudogenic, an earlier analysis of approximately 620 of the donors relied on high-throughput TCR beta sequencing. In addition to the first cohort of roughly 670 subjects, a separate validation cohort of 120 different subjects was used. All discovery cohort repertoires had been generated on a single sequencing platform. The aim of the study was to test whether cataloging public T cell receptors could identify signatures of past pathogen exposure. An early release covering 550 to 700 HLA-typed donors comprised about 290 gigabases of sequencing data and around 80 million unique TCR sequences. Across about 380 genotyped donors of the cohort, an average of approximately 220,000 unique TCR beta nucleotide sequences per donor were sequenced, and approximately 17% of those sequences were non-productive. Typing coverage varied by locus: about 629-640 donors for A, B, C, DRB1 and DQB1; roughly 520 for DQA1; more than 600 for DPA1; around 490 for DPB1. Several DR-DQ haplotypes were handled as single units for association and clustering, since linkage in the cohort was strong. HLA typing covered class I and class II loci at four-digit resolution. The later analysis used no new phenotypic data to find candidate immune exposures, relying instead on TCR beta sequences and their occurrence across donors. High-throughput TCR immunosequencing, statistical association of individual TCRs with disease status, and machine learning were combined to predict cytomegalovirus infection status. In a later genetic analysis, genome-wide SNP genotypes for 398 of the 666 donors were used, and that subset was treated as a discovery cohort. Donor age, sex, ethnicity and CMV serostatus were compiled together with the repertoire data. Of the 398 genotyped donors, about 84% fell in the genetic ancestry cluster associated with self-reported Caucasian donors. A later analysis re-examined previously published TCR beta repertoires from over 500 donors and added high-resolution HLA genotyping to investigate patterns of TCR occurrence.

The germline V gene (reference sequence) supplies CDR1 LNHDA and CDR2 SQIVND. From the cysteine through the phenylalanine, the CDR3 covers 15 amino acids. Solely the CDR3 DNA is kept, with 45 bases framed from the first base. V trim: 6 bases; J trim: 6 bases; unmatched bases: 11. This clone has more than one count but fewer than ten. The antigen it recognizes is unknown. Base qualities are not at hand, and no much larger clone is one base apart. In total, about 650 healthy bone marrow donors made up the cohort. At the time of sampling, all cohort members were nominally healthy, though unrecorded immune exposures were likely present. The donor was CMV seropositive and belonged to the group of more than 250 seropositive cohort members. Every donor gave a peripheral blood sample, and the peripheral blood mononuclear cells from that sample were used for TCR beta sequencing. Genomic DNA extraction from the blood cell samples was performed with the Qiagen DNeasy Blood Extraction Kit.

The library was generated by the immunoSEQ multiplex PCR assay. The multiplex PCR relied on a mix of 60 forward primers for TCR Vbeta segments and 13 reverse primers for TCR Jbeta segments. A multiplex PCR assay on genomic DNA amplified the CDR3 region of rearranged TCR beta genes. On the Illumina HiSeq System, the amplified TCR beta libraries were sequenced as 87-base-pair reads. Per the original workflow: A later analysis counted approximately 74 million unique TCR beta chains across the 550 to 700 repertoires, and approximately 11 million of these chains were shared by at least two donors. A nearest-neighbor algorithm error-corrected the raw reads and collapsed the reads into unique sequences, merging closely related sequences to remove PCR and sequencing errors. V, D and J gene segments were assigned by aligning CDR3 sequences to IMGT reference sequences. For a sequence to be retained, at least a six-nucleotide match to both a V gene segment and a J gene segment was required. A rearrangement counted as productive if the CDR3 had no stop codons and remained in frame with V and J, and every other rearrangement counted as non-productive. Following IMGT convention, CDR3 was defined as the stretch from the second conserved V-encoded cysteine up to the conserved J-encoded phenylalanine. In an earlier analysis of around 570 of the donors, sequences lacking an unambiguous match to a single V gene segment were excluded. In an earlier analysis of about 590 of the donors, a V segment was called functional when productive rearrangements were above 56.7%, and segregating when the standard deviation between donors exceeded 5%. To diagnose cytomegalovirus status from the catalog of TCR beta chain sequences, a statistical classification framework was built. In a later analysis, V and J genes were assigned by comparing TCR nucleotide sequences against IMGT/GENE-DB human TR gene sequences. The TCRdist pipeline was used in a later analysis to assign CDR3 sequences and most-parsimonious VDJ recombination scenarios. A later analysis defined each TCR beta chain by its CDR3 amino acid sequence plus V-gene family, and excluded reads lacking a unique V-gene family. In a later analysis, around 650 highly shared, low-generation-probability nucleotide sequences were removed to address suspected cross-contamination and a sequencing artifact. A later analysis calculated a clonal expansion index for each public chain from normalized within-repertoire ranks of inferred template counts. A later analysis computed generation probabilities with a VDJ recombination model fitted to out-of-frame rearrangements, and checked the results against IGoR. A later analysis scored TCR-TCR, TCR-HLA and TCR-CMV co-occurrence with hypergeometric tests, applying a repertoire-size bias correction to TCR pairs. To estimate false discovery rates, a later analysis permuted the HLA or CMV assignments 20 times. A later analysis grouped co-occurring TCRs with DBSCAN, adding TCRdist sequence similarity when clustering within HLA-allele-positive subsets. Repertoires with fewer than 30,000 or more than 120,000 public chains, plus five repertoires with anomalous nucleotide sharing, were excluded from co-occurrence clustering. Sourced from immuneACCESS, this table was stored by TCRdb with only in-frame sequences that have V and J called. A share of the clones is absent; for the studies checked, an unresolved V gene accounts for under half, and the remainder has no known explanation. D and trimming were read from the DNA, whereas the V and J calls and clone size are those reported in that table. For this sample there are about 190,000 clones; about 81% appear just once. Of the sample, about 4.8% is held by the ten largest clones.

Broad study findings and their caveats: A further reported finding was that TCR beta sequences accurately predicted the HLA-A and HLA-B alleles for most subjects in the first cohort. Immune exposure information for the cohort was limited to CMV serostatus. Because some donors lacked HLA typing at each locus, the association tests relied only on the typed subset. Three of the identified cytomegalovirus-associated TCR beta chains were confirmed in vitro to be specific for cytomegalovirus antigens. Because counts were too low, some 17 rarely observed V segments, including chromosome 9 orphons, were excluded from the earlier analysis of several hundred of the donors. According to a later analysis, most CMV-associated TCR beta chains appeared to be HLA-restricted, and the HLA associations seemed to be driven largely by CMV exposure. The authors suggested that the approach could potentially be generalized to other disease states and immunological phenotypes. Only TCR beta chains were sequenced in this cohort, and the absence of alpha or paired-chain data limited detectable features. While some public TCRs were present in many individuals, most TCR sequences turned up only very rarely across donors. The study listed over 150 TCR beta chains as associated with cytomegalovirus. A later analysis reported that several top co-occurrence clusters appeared linked to parvovirus B19, influenza, CMV and Epstein-Barr virus. According to a later analysis, TCR association rates differed among HLA loci, with DRB1 alleles showing the most associated TCRs and HLA-C alleles showing the fewest. Some IMGT-functional V segments, including TRBV6-2 and TRBV6-3, could not be told apart with the 87-base-pair reads, so those segments were excluded. In a later analysis, some 17,000 TCR beta sequences were associated with specific HLA alleles at a false discovery rate of 0.05. A later analysis found that HLA-associated TCR beta chains were more clonally expanded and had lower generation probabilities than equally common non-associated chains. An earlier analysis of around 500 of the donors showed that most TCR beta V segments appeared in productive rearrangements either about 87% or about 30% of the time, which broadly matched IMGT annotations. Correlated functional status among segregating V segments might reflect linkage disequilibrium, but an unknown experimental factor could not be ruled out. When HLA alleles, especially DR and DQ, strongly co-occurred, attributing TCR associations to individual alleles was difficult. An association between a missense DCLRE1C variant and V-gene and J-gene trimming of TCR beta chains was found in a later genetic analysis and replicated in an independent cohort. A later genetic analysis reported fewer N-insertions in productive TCRs among donors in an Asian-associated ancestry cluster than the roughly 620-donor mean. A cluster of highly shared sequence variants was judged likely to represent a technical artifact of the sequencing pipeline. The presence/absence analyses assumed that sequencing depth was roughly uniform across donors, and that assumption may not be true. Cytomegalovirus status was reported to be diagnosed by the classifier with high specificity and sensitivity in both the original and validation cohorts.

The clonotype comes from a man aged 25-45 years in good health and CMV-seropositive. Sequencing input: PBMCs. The chain links TRBV19 with TRBJ1-5, and TRBD1 matches 7 of the central bases. For the CDR3, the sequence is CASRYGRGFSQPQHF. The bases read TGTGCCAGTAGATATGGCAGGGGGTTCAGTCAGCCCCAGCATTTT.